The 8 T cell receptor beta chains reported below all come from one sample, sequenced in a study of blood T cell repertoires in COVID-19. TCRdb's copy holds only in-frame clones and misses some; the assay was immunoSEQ multiplex PCR. This sample has about 270,000 clones, with 70% to 85% found just once. Sequenced: peripheral blood. These receptors were taken from a human donor with COVID-19, enrolled during active disease. The donor label of this sample is uncertain.

The gene calls are TRBV5-1 and TRBJ1-1; 10 nucleotides match TRBD1. The V gene end was trimmed by 4 bases and the J gene end by 5 bases; junction bases not matched to a gene: 5. The germline CDR1 and CDR2 sequences are SGHRS and YFSETQ. There are 14 residues in the CDR3. The CDR3 bases are TGCGCCAGCAGCCCGACAGGGGGCAGGACTGAAGCTTTCTTT. Protein: CASSPTGGRTEAFF.

The chain employs TRBV10-3 and TRBJ2-7; D is unclear. Germline V CDR1 and CDR2: ENHRY, SYGVKD. Between the trimmed V and J ends, which lost 6 bases and 3 bases, there was a span of 18 bases. The CDR3 extends over 15 amino acids. The DNA of the CDR3 is TGTGCCATCAGCCCAGTAGGCGACATGTTCTACGAGCAGTACTTC. Translating it yields CAISPVGDMFYEQYF.

The chain couples TRBV6-5 to TRBJ2-1; weak D call: TRBD2 (5 bases). V lost 6 bases and J 3 bases, leaving 12 bases between the germline ends. CDR1 and CDR2 from the germline V gene are MNHEY and SVGAGI. This CDR3 has 14 residues. The CDR3 bases are TGTGCCAGCAGCCGCCAAGGACTCTACAATGAGCAGTTCTTC. Translated, it gives CASSRQGLYNEQFF.

The chain has TRBV11-2 and TRBJ2-7; TRBD2 aligns across 16 bases. With 10 bases clipped from V and 4 bases from J, the junction kept 4 bases outside the gene matches. Germline assignment: CDR1 SGHAT and CDR2 FQNNGV. The CDR3 runs 14 residues. For the CDR3, the DNA is TGTGCCACCCTGGGACTAGCGGGAGGGTACGAGCAGTACTTC. Translated, it gives CATLGLAGGYEQYF.

The chain links TRBV13 to TRBJ2-7; 7 nucleotides align to TRBD2. The length of the CDR3 is 15 residues. The V gene's germline CDR1 is PRHDT and CDR2 FYEKMQ (reference sequence). J lost 6 bases, V lost 3 bases, and 11 bases had no gene match. The CDR3 loop reads CASSFGGSQEGEQYF. For the CDR3, the DNA is TGTGCCAGCAGCTTTGGCGGGAGTCAGGAAGGCGAGCAGTACTTC. The complete variable domain, with remaining parts taken from reference TRBV13 and TRBJ2-7, reads AAGVIQSPRHLIKEKRETATLKCYPIPRHDTVYWYQQGPGQDPQFLISFYEKMQSDKGSIPDRFSAQQFSDYHSELNMSSLELGDSALYFCASSFGGSQEGEQYFGPGTRLTVT.

The chain is built from TRBV19 and TRBJ1-4; TRBD1 agrees at 8 bases. Germline CDR1 LNHDA, CDR2 SQIVND (reference sequence). The CDR3 is 16 residues long. The V segment lost 3 bases and the J segment 7 bases; nucleotides outside the gene matches: 10. The CDR3 loop reads CASSISRGRDGEKLFF. The CDR3 DNA follows: TGTGCCAGTAGTATCTCCAGGGGGCGCGACGGTGAAAAACTGTTTTTT. The full variable domain, its missing parts supplied by reference TRBV19 and TRBJ1-4, is DGGITQSPKYLFRKEGQNVTLSCEQNLNHDAMYWYRQDPGQGLRLIYYSQIVNDFQKGDIAEGYSVSREKKESFPLTVTSAQKNPTAFYLCASSISRGRDGEKLFFGSGTQLSVL.

This clone was detected only a few times. The chain is built from TRBV4-1 and TRBJ1-2; D not certain. CDR1 is MGHRA, CDR2 YSYEKL, per germline. The CDR3 extends over 16 amino acids. V dropped 0 bases and J dropped 4 bases, with 15 bases sitting between them. In nucleotides, the CDR3 is TGCGCCAGCAGCCAAGATTCCGCGTACGGGATCTATGGCTACACCTTC. It codes for CASSQDSAYGIYGYTF.

Concerning this clone: The junction differs from germline at one of its ends, possibly a read error. The rearrangement uses TRBV11-2 and TRBJ2-7, with 8 positions matching TRBD1. The CDR3 covers 15 residues. CDR1 and CDR2 from the germline V gene are SGHAT and FQNNGV. In DNA form, the CDR3 reads TGTGCCAGCAGGGACCCCGGGACAGGCTCCTCCGAGCAGTACTTC. Its protein is CASRDPGTGSSEQYF.